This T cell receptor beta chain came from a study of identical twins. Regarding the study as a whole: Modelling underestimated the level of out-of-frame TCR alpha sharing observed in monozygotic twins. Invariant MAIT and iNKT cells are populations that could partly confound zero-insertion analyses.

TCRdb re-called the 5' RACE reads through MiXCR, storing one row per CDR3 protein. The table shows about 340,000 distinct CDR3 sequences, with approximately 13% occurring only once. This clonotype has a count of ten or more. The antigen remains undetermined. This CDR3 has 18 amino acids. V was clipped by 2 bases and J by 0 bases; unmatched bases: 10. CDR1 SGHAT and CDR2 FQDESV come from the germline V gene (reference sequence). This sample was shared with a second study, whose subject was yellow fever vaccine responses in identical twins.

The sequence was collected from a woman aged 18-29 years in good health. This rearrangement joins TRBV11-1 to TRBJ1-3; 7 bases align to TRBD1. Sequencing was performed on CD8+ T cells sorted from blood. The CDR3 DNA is TGTGCCAGCAGCTTAATCCGGGACAGCTTCTTCTCTGGAAACACCATATATTTT. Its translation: CASSLIRDSFFSGNTIYF.